These T cell receptor beta chains were read from a single sample in a study of blood T cell repertoires in COVID-19. TCRdb keeps only in-frame clones here, not all; method: immunoSEQ multiplex PCR. The sample holds roughly 250,000 clones, over 75% seen once. The sequencing input was peripheral blood. Source of these receptors: a human donor in a cohort sampled during active COVID-19. Each CDR3 is given with its conserved first and last residue. D genes are given only for firm matches. Rows give clone size only sometimes, using once, few, many, or a class for an expanded clone.

d_call: NA; j_call: TRBJ1-3; v_call: TRBV6-6; clone_size: NA; cdr3_aa: CASSYGRGGNTIYF; cdr3_nt: TGTGCCAGCAGTTACGGCCGGGGGGGAAACACCATATATTTT
d_call: NA; j_call: TRBJ1-6; v_call: TRBV9; clone_size: NA; cdr3_aa: CASSVGLRNSPLHF; cdr3_nt: TGTGCCAGCAGCGTGGGACTGAGAAATTCACCCCTCCACTTT
d_call: NA; j_call: TRBJ1-5; v_call: TRBV7-8; clone_size: NA; cdr3_aa: CASTKGGEGQPQHF; cdr3_nt: TGTGCCAGCACCAAGGGGGGGGAGGGTCAGCCCCAGCATTTT
d_call: TRBD1; j_call: TRBJ2-1; v_call: TRBV4-2; clone_size: NA; cdr3_aa: CASSQDGTGGTYNEQFF; cdr3_nt: TGTGCCAGCAGCCAAGATGGGACAGGGGGGACCTACAATGAGCAGTTCTTC
d_call: TRBD2; j_call: TRBJ2-7; v_call: TRBV6-4; clone_size: once; cdr3_aa: CASEPTPGTSGGGLSYEQYF; cdr3_nt: TGTGCCAGCGAACCGACCCCCGGGACTAGCGGGGGAGGGTTGTCCTACGAGCAGTACTTC
d_call: NA; j_call: TRBJ2-1; v_call: TRBV28; clone_size: NA; cdr3_aa: CASSRSRYNEQFF; cdr3_nt: TGTGCCAGCAGCCGTTCTCGCTACAATGAGCAGTTCTTC
d_call: NA; j_call: TRBJ2-1; v_call: TRBV5-4; clone_size: NA; cdr3_aa: CASTTDRDFRGNEQFF; cdr3_nt: TGTGCCAGCACCACTGACCGGGACTTTCGGGGGAATGAGCAGTTCTTC
d_call: NA; j_call: TRBJ2-7; v_call: TRBV9; clone_size: NA; cdr3_aa: CASSLHLGPANEQYF; cdr3_nt: TGTGCCAGCAGCTTGCACCTTGGGCCTGCTAACGAGCAGTACTTC
d_call: TRBD2; j_call: TRBJ2-1; v_call: TRBV29-1; clone_size: NA; cdr3_aa: CSVDVGLAPHKSSYNEQFF; cdr3_nt: TGCAGCGTTGATGTGGGACTAGCGCCACACAAGAGCTCCTACAATGAGCAGTTCTTC
d_call: TRBD2; j_call: TRBJ2-1; v_call: TRBV2; clone_size: once; cdr3_aa: CASRGLAGTGGNEQFF; cdr3_nt: TGTGCCAGCAGGGGACTAGCGGGGACTGGGGGGAATGAGCAGTTCTTC
d_call: TRBD2; j_call: TRBJ2-4; v_call: TRBV19; clone_size: NA; cdr3_aa: CASSPGLADIAKNIQYF; cdr3_nt: TGTGCCAGTTCCCCAGGACTAGCAGATATAGCCAAAAACATTCAGTACTTC
d_call: TRBD2; j_call: TRBJ2-1; v_call: TRBV11-2; clone_size: NA; cdr3_aa: CASSLDSGLAGRNEQFF; cdr3_nt: TGTGCCAGCAGCTTAGATTCCGGGCTAGCGGGACGAAATGAGCAGTTCTTC
d_call: NA; j_call: TRBJ2-5; v_call: TRBV7-9; clone_size: NA; cdr3_aa: CASSLQTVRQETQYF; cdr3_nt: TGTGCCAGCAGCCTCCAGACAGTCAGGCAAGAGACCCAGTACTTC
d_call: TRBD1; j_call: TRBJ2-2; v_call: TRBV5-5; clone_size: NA; cdr3_aa: CASSHRGLVSGELFF; cdr3_nt: TGTGCCAGCAGCCATAGGGGGCTCGTATCCGGGGAGCTGTTTTTT
d_call: NA; j_call: TRBJ1-1; v_call: TRBV4-3; clone_size: NA; cdr3_aa: CASSQADTEAFF; cdr3_nt: TGCGCCAGCAGCCAAGCTGACACTGAAGCTTTCTTT
d_call: TRBD2; j_call: TRBJ2-1; v_call: TRBV4-1; clone_size: NA; cdr3_aa: CASSPTGTSGYNEQFF; cdr3_nt: TGCGCCAGCAGCCCTACCGGGACTAGCGGATACAATGAGCAGTTCTTC
d_call: NA; j_call: TRBJ2-7; v_call: TRBV24-1; clone_size: NA; cdr3_aa: CATSGTAGFGQYF; cdr3_nt: TGTGCCACCAGTGGGACTGCCGGATTTGGGCAGTACTTC
d_call: NA; j_call: TRBJ2-1; v_call: TRBV5-1; clone_size: NA; cdr3_aa: CASSPGQSYNEQFF; cdr3_nt: TGCGCCAGCAGCCCTGGACAGTCCTACAATGAGCAGTTCTTC
d_call: TRBD1; j_call: TRBJ1-1; v_call: TRBV6-5; clone_size: NA; cdr3_aa: CASRPQGQLNTEAFF; cdr3_nt: TGTGCCAGCAGACCCCAGGGACAGTTGAACACTGAAGCTTTCTTT
d_call: TRBD2; j_call: TRBJ2-2; v_call: TRBV5-1; clone_size: few; cdr3_aa: CASSWGGGATGELFF; cdr3_nt: TGCGCCAGCAGCTGGGGCGGGGGAGCGACCGGGGAGCTGTTTTTT
d_call: NA; j_call: TRBJ1-5; v_call: TRBV15; clone_size: NA; cdr3_aa: CATSRDQGGGNQPQHF; cdr3_nt: TGTGCCACCAGCAGAGATCAAGGGGGAGGCAATCAGCCCCAGCATTTT
d_call: NA; j_call: TRBJ2-5; v_call: TRBV5-6; clone_size: once; cdr3_aa: CASSTDGDETQYF; cdr3_nt: TGTGCCAGCAGCACTGACGGGGATGAGACCCAGTACTTC
d_call: TRBD1; j_call: TRBJ1-4; v_call: TRBV28; clone_size: once; cdr3_aa: CASSLSTGGSNEKLFF; cdr3_nt: TGTGCCAGCAGTTTATCGACAGGGGGTTCTAATGAAAAACTGTTTTTT
d_call: TRBD2; j_call: TRBJ2-1; v_call: TRBV6-6; clone_size: few; cdr3_aa: CASSYSSSGSSNEQFF; cdr3_nt: TGTGCCAGCAGTTACTCGTCTAGCGGGAGTTCAAATGAGCAGTTCTTC
d_call: TRBD1; j_call: TRBJ2-1; v_call: TRBV20-1; clone_size: once; cdr3_aa: CSASRGFEQFF; cdr3_nt: TGCAGTGCTAGCAGGGGGTTTGAGCAGTTCTTC
d_call: NA; j_call: TRBJ1-5; v_call: TRBV7-8; clone_size: many; cdr3_aa: CASSLGEWGNQPQHF; cdr3_nt: TGTGCCAGCAGCTTAGGGGAGTGGGGCAATCAGCCCCAGCATTTT
d_call: NA; j_call: TRBJ1-5; v_call: TRBV19; clone_size: few; cdr3_aa: CASRGQGWSNQPQHF; cdr3_nt: TGTGCCAGTAGAGGGCAGGGGTGGAGCAATCAGCCCCAGCATTTT
d_call: NA; j_call: TRBJ1-5; v_call: TRBV14; clone_size: NA; cdr3_aa: CASSRGDQPQHF; cdr3_nt: TGTGCCAGCAGTCGGGGGGATCAGCCCCAGCATTTT
d_call: TRBD1; j_call: TRBJ1-6; v_call: TRBV6-6; clone_size: few; cdr3_aa: CASSRDRGNSPLHF; cdr3_nt: TGTGCCAGCAGTCGGGACAGGGGGAATTCACCCCTCCACTTT
d_call: TRBD1; j_call: TRBJ1-4; v_call: TRBV7-9; clone_size: NA; cdr3_aa: CASSPYTPGQANEKLFF; cdr3_nt: TGTGCCAGCAGCCCCTACACCCCGGGACAGGCTAATGAAAAACTGTTTTTT